The entry below gives a single TCR beta chain sequence along with its context. cDNA libraries for TCR beta contained unique molecular identifiers. TCRdb reprocessed the PCR reads with MiXCR, giving one entry per CDR3 protein. The table shows about 570,000 distinct CDR3 sequences, with 34% occurring only once. This sample was taken from a study of post-analysis software for immune sequencing data. This receptor was obtained from a girl aged 2-17 years with multiple sclerosis. The sequenced sample consisted of blood.

The CDR3 loop reads CASSLILAGGPGNEQFF. DNA for the CDR3: TGTGCCAGCAGCTTAATACTAGCGGGGGGGCCGGGCAATGAGCAGTTCTTC. The chain recombines TRBV7-9 with TRBJ2-1; 13 bases line up with TRBD2. The CDR3 is 17 amino acids. Germline trimming cut 2 bases from V and 6 bases from J; bases unmatched to any gene: 7. Germline CDR1 and CDR2: SEHNR and FQNEAQ (reference sequence). Full variable domain (missing parts from reference TRBV7-9 and TRBJ2-1): DTGVSQNPRHKITKRGQNVTFRCDPISEHNRLYWYRQTLGQGPEFLTYFQNEAQLEKSRLLSDRFSAERPKGSFSTLEIQRTEQGDSAMYLCASSLILAGGPGNEQFFGPGTRLTVL.